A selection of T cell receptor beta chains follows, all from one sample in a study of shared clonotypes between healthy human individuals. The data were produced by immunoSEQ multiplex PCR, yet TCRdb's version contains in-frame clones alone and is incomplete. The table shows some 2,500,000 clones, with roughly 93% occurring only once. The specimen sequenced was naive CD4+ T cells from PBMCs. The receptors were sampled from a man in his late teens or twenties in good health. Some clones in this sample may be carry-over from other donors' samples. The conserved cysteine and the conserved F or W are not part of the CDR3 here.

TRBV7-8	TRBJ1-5	ASSRGQELFQPQH
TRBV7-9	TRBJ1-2	ASSSIRSGGANLDGYT
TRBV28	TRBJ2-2	ASSLGTLFTGELF
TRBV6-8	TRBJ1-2	ASRWTAYGYT
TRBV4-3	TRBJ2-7	ASSLGLDTYEQY
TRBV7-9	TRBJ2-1	ASSLGAGGYNEQF
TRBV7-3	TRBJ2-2	ASSLKQSTGELF
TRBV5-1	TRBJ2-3	ASSLASGVSDTQY
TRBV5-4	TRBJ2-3	ASSRWRNTDTQY
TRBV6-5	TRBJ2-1	ASSYSASGGEQF
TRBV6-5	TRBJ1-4	ASSYSGSEALF
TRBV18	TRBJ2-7	ASSRSYSIKREGAAEQY
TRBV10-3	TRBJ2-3	AISEQRMADTQY
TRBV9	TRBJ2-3	ASSASGTSGRRTDTQY
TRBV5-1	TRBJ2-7	ASSLARDIYGEQY
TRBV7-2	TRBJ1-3	ASSLGSGNTIY
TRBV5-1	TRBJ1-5	ASKRDSASNQPQH
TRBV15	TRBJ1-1	ATSRLDRENTEAF
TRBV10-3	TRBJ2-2	AISQGTSIGTGELF
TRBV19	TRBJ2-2	ASSLSGVRRELF
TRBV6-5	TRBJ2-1	ASSYWSVGGRGEQF
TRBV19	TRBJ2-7	ASSIVGLTPTGEQY
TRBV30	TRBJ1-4	AGGRRNEKLF
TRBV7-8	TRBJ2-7	ASSSSRGGTYEQY
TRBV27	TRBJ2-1	ASTSQRASYNEQF
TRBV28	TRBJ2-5	ASSRRSVLAQY
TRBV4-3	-	ASSRVSGRVNEQY
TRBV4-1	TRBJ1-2	ASSQVIGLGYGYT
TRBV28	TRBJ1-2	ASSKAVHYGYT
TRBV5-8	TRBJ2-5	ASRLTLGRYQETQY
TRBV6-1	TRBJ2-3	ASSDHGISTDTQY
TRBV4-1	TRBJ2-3	ASSLGLAGGSDTQY
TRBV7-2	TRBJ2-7	ASSPVGRAGGGYEQY
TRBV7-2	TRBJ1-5	ASSPTDSNQPQH
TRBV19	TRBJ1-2	ATLGGQGAANYGYT
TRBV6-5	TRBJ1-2	ASSYRGGTGGYT
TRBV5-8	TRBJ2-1	ASSLEHWRQF
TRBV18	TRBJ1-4	ASSPLRGSPNEKLF
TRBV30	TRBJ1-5	AWARQLNQPQH
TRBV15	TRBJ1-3	ATSRGGGNTIY
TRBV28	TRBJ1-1	ASSLLGTTEAF
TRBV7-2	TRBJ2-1	ASSSDFNSYNEQF
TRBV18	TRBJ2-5	ASSPLWTAQETQY
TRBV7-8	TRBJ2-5	ANSRGSAETQY
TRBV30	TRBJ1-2	AWTPTGVGGYT
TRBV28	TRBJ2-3	ASSSWGGTSGNLDTQY
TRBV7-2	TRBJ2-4	ASSTDRVQNIQY
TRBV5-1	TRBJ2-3	ASTLTGQQSDTQY
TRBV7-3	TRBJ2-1	ASSYRDGGYNEQF
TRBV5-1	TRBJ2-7	ASSWDPGPYEQY
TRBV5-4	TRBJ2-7	ASSSGLPYEQY
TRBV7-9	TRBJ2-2	ASSLVLSAESTGELF
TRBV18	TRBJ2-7	ASSLSTGIASYEQY
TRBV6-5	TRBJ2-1	AVGGLATYNEQF
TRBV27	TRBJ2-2	ASSFFGELF
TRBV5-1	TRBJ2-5	ASGGLAGSETQY
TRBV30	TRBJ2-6	AKDESGANVLT
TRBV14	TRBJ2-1	ASSHGHFGEQF
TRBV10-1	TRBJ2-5	ARLTAKETQY
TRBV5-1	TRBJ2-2	ASRLGGVNTGELF